This T cell receptor beta chain comes out of a study of human T cells and chemical hapten exposure. Ten or more counts support this clonotype. TCRdb passed the RACE reads through MiXCR, listing each CDR3 protein once. The table lists 80,000 to 100,000 distinct CDR3 sequences, 9.5% to 15% of them singletons. The time point: patch test 1, 2 weeks after DPC sensitization. The sample's treatment: therapeutic diphenylcyclopropenone sensitization with weekly scalp DPC. Trimming removed 3 bases from V and 5 bases from J, with 14 bases in between. The CDR3 has 14 residues. From germline, CDR1 is SGHTA and CDR2 FQGNSA.

The TCR sequence derives from a woman between 40 and 55 years old with alopecia areata. Some clones in this sample may be carry-over from other donors' samples. This specimen was whole blood, taken in connection with sensitization to the hapten diphenylcyclopropenone (DPC). The chain has TRBV7-2 and TRBJ2-7; tentative D call: TRBD2 (7 bases). CDR3 nucleotide sequence: TGTGCCAGCAGCTTTTGGGGGGGCGCCGACGAGCAGTACTTC. Translation gives CASSFWGGADEQYF.